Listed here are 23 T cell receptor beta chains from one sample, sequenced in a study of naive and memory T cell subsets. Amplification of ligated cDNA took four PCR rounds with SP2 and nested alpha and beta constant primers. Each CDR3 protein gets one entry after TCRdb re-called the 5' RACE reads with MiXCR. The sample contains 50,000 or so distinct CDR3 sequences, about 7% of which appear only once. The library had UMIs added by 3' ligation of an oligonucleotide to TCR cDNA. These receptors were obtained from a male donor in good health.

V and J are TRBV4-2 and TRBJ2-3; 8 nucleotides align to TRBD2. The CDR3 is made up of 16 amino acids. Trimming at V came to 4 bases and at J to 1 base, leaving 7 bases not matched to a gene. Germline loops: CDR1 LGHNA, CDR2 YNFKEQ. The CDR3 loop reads CASSPLAAGRTDTQYF. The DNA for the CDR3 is TGTGCCAGCAGCCCACTAGCGGCCGGTCGCACAGATACGCAGTATTTT.

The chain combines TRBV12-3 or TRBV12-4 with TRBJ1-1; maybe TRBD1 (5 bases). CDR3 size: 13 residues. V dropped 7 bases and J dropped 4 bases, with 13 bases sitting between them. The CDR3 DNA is TGTGCCAGCATCCAATGGGGGGGCACTGAAGCTTTCTTT. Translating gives CASIQWGGTEAFF.

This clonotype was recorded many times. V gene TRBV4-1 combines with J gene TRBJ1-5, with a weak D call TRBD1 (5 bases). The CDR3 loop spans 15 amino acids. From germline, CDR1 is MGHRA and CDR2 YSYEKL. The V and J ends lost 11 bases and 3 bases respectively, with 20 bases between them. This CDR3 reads CAGGHPGLVNQPQHF. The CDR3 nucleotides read TGCGCCGGCGGGCATCCGGGACTTGTCAATCAGCCCCAGCATTTT.

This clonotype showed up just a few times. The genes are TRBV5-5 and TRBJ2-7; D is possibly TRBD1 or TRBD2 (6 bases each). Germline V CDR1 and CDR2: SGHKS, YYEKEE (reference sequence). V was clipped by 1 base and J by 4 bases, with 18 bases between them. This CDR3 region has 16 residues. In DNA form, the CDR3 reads TGTGCCAGCAGCTTGAATCCGGGGGCATTGGGATACGAGCAGTACTTC. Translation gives CASSLNPGALGYEQYF.

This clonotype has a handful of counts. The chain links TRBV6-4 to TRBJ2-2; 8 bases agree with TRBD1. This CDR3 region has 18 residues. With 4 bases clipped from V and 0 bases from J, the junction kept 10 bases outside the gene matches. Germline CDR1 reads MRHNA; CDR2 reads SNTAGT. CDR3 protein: CASSVWGQDYANTGELFF. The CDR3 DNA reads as TGTGCCAGCAGTGTTTGGGGACAGGATTACGCGAACACCGGGGAGCTGTTTTTT.

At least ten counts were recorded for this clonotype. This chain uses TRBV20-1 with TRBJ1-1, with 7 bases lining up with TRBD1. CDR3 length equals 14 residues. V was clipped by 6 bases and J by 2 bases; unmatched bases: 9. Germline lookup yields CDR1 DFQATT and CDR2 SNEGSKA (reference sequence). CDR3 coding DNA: TGCAGTGCCCCACGCGGACAGGACAACACTGAAGCTTTCTTT. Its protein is CSAPRGQDNTEAFF.

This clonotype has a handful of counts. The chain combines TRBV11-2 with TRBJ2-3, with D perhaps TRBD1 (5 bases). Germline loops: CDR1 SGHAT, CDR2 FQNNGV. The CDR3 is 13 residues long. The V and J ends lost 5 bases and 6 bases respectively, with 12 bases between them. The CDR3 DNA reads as TGTGCCAGCAGCCTGCAGGGTTGGGATACGCAGTATTTT. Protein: CASSLQGWDTQYF.

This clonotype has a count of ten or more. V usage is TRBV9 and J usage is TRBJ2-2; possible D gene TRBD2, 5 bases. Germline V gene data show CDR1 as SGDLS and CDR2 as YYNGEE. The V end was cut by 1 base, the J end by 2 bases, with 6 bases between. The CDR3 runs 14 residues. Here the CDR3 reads CASSVSGNTGELFF. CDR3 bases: TGTGCCAGCAGCGTATCGGGAAACACCGGGGAGCTGTTTTTT.

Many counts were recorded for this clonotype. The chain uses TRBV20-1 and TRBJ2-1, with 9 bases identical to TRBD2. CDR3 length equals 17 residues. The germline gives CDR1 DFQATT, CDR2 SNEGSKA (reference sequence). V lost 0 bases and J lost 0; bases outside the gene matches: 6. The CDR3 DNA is TGCAGTGCTAGAGATAAGACTAGCGGAAGCTCCTACAATGAGCAGTTCTTC. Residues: CSARDKTSGSSYNEQFF.

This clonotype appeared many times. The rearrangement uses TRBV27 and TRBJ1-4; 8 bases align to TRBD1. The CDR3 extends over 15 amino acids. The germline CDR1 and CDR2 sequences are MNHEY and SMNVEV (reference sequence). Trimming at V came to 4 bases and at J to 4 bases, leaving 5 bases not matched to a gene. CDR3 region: CASSSDRGINEKLFF. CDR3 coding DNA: TGTGCCAGCAGTTCCGACAGGGGTATTAATGAAAAACTGTTTTTT.

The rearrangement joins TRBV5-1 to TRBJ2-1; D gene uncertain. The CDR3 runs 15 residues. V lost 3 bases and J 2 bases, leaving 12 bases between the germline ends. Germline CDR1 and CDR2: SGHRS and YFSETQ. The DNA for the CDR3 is TGCGCCAGCAGCTCAAGCGATCAGACCTACAATGAGCAGTTCTTC. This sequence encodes CASSSSDQTYNEQFF.

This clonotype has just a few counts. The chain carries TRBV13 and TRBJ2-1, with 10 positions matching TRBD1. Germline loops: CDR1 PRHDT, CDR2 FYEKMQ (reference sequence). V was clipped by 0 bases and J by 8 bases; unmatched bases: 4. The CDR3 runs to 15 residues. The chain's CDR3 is CASSLGTGGRDEQFF. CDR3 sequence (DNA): TGTGCCAGCAGCTTAGGGACAGGGGGCAGGGATGAGCAGTTCTTC. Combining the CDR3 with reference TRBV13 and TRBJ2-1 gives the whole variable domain AAGVIQSPRHLIKEKRETATLKCYPIPRHDTVYWYQQGPGQDPQFLISFYEKMQSDKGSIPDRFSAQQFSDYHSELNMSSLELGDSALYFCASSLGTGGRDEQFFGPGTRLTVL.

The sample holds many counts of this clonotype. In nucleotides, the CDR3 is TGTGCCAGTACTTGGGACAGGGGTCTGGAGACCCAGTACTTC. This sequence encodes CASTWDRGLETQYF. The chain links TRBV21-1 to TRBJ2-5; the DNA was not used to check the table's D call, TRBD1. TRBV21-1 is deemed a pseudogene. The CDR3 is 14 amino acids.

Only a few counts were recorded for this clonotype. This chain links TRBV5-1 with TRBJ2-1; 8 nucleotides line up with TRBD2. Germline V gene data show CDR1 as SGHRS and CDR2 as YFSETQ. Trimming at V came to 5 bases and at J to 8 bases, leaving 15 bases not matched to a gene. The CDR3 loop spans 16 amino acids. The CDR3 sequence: CASSDAGGQLGHEQFF. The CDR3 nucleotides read TGCGCCAGCAGTGATGCGGGGGGCCAGCTAGGTCATGAGCAGTTCTTC.

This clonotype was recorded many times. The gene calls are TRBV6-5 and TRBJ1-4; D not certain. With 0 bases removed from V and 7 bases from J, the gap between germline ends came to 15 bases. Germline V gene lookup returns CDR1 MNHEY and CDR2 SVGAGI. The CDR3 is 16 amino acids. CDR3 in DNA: TGTGCCAGCAGTTACTCGTTGGACGGAGGAGGTGAAAAACTGTTTTTT. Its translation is CASSYSLDGGGEKLFF.

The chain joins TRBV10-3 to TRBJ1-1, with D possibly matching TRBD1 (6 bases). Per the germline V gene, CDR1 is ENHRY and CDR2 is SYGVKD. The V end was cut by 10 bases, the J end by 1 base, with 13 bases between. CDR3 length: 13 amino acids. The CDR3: CATQQGPNTEAFF. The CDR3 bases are TGTGCCACCCAACAGGGTCCGAACACTGAAGCTTTCTTT.

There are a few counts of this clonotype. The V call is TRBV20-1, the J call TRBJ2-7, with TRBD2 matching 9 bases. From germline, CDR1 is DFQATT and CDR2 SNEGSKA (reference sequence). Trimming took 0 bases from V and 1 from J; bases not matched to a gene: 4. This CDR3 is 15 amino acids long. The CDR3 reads CSARDVAGESYEQYF. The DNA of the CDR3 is TGCAGTGCTAGAGACGTAGCGGGAGAGTCCTACGAGCAGTACTTC.

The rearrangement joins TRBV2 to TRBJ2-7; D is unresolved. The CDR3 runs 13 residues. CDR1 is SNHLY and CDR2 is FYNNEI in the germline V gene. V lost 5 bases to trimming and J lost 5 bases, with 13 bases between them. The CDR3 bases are TGTGCCAGCAGTCTGGAAGGTATAAACGAGCAGTACTTC. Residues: CASSLEGINEQYF.

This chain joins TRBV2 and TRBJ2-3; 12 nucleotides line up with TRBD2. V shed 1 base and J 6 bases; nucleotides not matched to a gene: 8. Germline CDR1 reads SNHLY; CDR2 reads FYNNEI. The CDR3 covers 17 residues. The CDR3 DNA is TGTGCCAGCAGTGAAGGGGGACTAGCGGGCCCTTCGGATACGCAGTATTTT. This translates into CASSEGGLAGPSDTQYF. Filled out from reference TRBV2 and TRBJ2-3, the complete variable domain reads EPEVTQTPSHQVTQMGQEVILRCVPISNHLYFYWYRQILGQKVEFLVSFYNNEISEKSEIFDDQFSVERPDGSNFTLKIRSTKLEDSAMYFCASSEGGLAGPSDTQYFGPGTRLTVL.

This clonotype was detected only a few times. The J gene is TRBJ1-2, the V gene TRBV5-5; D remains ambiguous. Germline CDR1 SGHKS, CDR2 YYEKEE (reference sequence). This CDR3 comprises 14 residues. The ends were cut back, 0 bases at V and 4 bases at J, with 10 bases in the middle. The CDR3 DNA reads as TGTGCCAGCAGCTTGGATGAGACCTTCTATGGCTACACCTTC. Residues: CASSLDETFYGYTF.

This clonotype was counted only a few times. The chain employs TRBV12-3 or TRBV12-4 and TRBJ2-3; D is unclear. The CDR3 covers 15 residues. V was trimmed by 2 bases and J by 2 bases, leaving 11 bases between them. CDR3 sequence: CASSLRALYTDTQYF. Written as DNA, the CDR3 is TGTGCCAGCAGTTTACGGGCACTCTACACAGATACGCAGTATTTT.

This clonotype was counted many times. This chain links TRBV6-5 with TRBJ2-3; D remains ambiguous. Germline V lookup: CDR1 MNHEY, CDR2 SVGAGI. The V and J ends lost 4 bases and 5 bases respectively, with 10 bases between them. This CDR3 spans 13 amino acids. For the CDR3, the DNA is TGTGCCAGCAGTTTTAGGATTCAAGATACGCAGTATTTT. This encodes CASSFRIQDTQYF.

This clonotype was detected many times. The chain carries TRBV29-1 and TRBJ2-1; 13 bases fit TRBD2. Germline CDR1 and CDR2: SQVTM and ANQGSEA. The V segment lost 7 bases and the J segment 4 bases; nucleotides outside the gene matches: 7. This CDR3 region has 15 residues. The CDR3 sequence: CSAGLAGVTYNEQFF. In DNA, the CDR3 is TGCAGCGCCGGACTAGCGGGAGTAACATACAATGAGCAGTTCTTC.